Below, 28 T cell receptor beta chains from the same sample are listed, as sequenced in a study of blood T cell repertoires in COVID-19. Sequencing used immunoSEQ multiplex PCR; TCRdb keeps in-frame clones, though not all of them. The sample lists approximately 190,000 clones; about 80% were seen once. Sequencing was carried out using PBMCs or T cells enriched from blood (not recorded which). All receptors come from a man aged 35-49 years who had recovered from COVID-19.

The chain is built from TRBV28 and TRBJ1-5, with D unresolved. This CDR3 region has 12 residues. Trimming stripped 9 bases from V and 3 bases from J, with 9 bases between. Germline V CDR1 and CDR2: MDHEN, SYDVKM. As DNA, the CDR3 is TGTGCCAGTTCGACACTCAATCAGCCCCAGCATTTT. Its translation is CASSTLNQPQHF.

This chain connects TRBV10-3 to TRBJ2-1, with D possibly TRBD2 on 6 matching bases. This CDR3 spans 15 amino acids. V lost 4 bases and J lost 2, with 12 bases in between. Germline V gene lookup returns CDR1 ENHRY and CDR2 SYGVKD. The CDR3 bases are TGTGCCATCAGTGTGGGGGGAGAACCCTACAATGAGCAGTTCTTC. Protein sequence: CAISVGGEPYNEQFF.

The chain couples TRBV7-2 to TRBJ2-7, with 9 bases that match TRBD1. Losses at the gene ends were 0 bases for V and 3 bases for J; bases not matched to a gene: 6. From germline, CDR1 is SGHTA and CDR2 FQGNSA. The CDR3 runs to 16 residues. CDR3 protein: CASSLAPGQGYYEQYF. The CDR3 nucleotides read TGTGCCAGCAGCTTAGCTCCGGGACAGGGTTACTACGAGCAGTACTTC.

The chain links TRBV28 to TRBJ1-5; 10 nucleotides line up with TRBD1. Germline lookup yields CDR1 MDHEN and CDR2 SYDVKM. With 5 bases clipped from V and 3 bases from J, the junction kept 7 bases outside the gene matches. The CDR3 is 16 amino acids. In nucleotides, the CDR3 is TGTGCCAGCAGTCCCAGCGGACAGGGGGACAATCAGCCCCAGCATTTT. Translation: CASSPSGQGDNQPQHF.

V and J are TRBV15 and TRBJ2-1; D unclear. Trimming removed 0 bases at V and 7 bases at J, with 7 bases between. CDR1 is LNHNV, CDR2 YYDKDF, per germline (reference sequence). The CDR3 is 13 residues long. CDR3 region: CATSRDVENEQFF. CDR3 DNA: TGTGCCACCAGCAGAGATGTGGAGAATGAGCAGTTCTTC.

The chain recombines TRBV4-1 with TRBJ2-7, with D tentatively TRBD2 (6 bases). The CDR3 is 17 residues long. V lost 3 bases to trimming and J lost 6 bases, with 24 bases between them. CDR1 and CDR2 from the germline V gene are MGHRA and YSYEKL. The CDR3 region is CASSHPNGPRGTFEQYF. The CDR3 nucleotides read TGCGCCAGCAGCCACCCTAACGGACCCCGGGGGACCTTCGAGCAGTACTTC.

The chain recombines TRBV11-2 with TRBJ1-1, with 8 nucleotides matching TRBD1. Trimming removed 5 bases from V and 0 bases from J; junction bases left unmatched: 8. CDR1 is SGHAT and CDR2 is FQNNGV in the germline V gene. The CDR3 runs to 16 residues. CDR3 sequence: CASSPGQGIMNTEAFF. DNA of the CDR3: TGTGCCAGCAGCCCCGGACAGGGAATAATGAACACTGAAGCTTTCTTT.

The V gene is TRBV23-1, the J gene TRBJ1-1; the match to TRBD1 covers 7 bases. TRBV23-1 is known as an ORF, though its function is uncertain. V lost 8 bases and J lost 1; bases outside the gene matches: 7. The CDR3 extends over 14 amino acids. The chain's CDR3 is CASLRGQENTEAFF. For the CDR3, the DNA is TGCGCCAGCCTAAGGGGGCAAGAGAACACTGAAGCTTTCTTT.

This chain joins TRBV29-1 and TRBJ2-3; 12 nucleotides agree with TRBD2. The junction had 9 bases not matched to a gene; V was cut back by 6 bases and J by 2 bases. Germline assignment: CDR1 SQVTM and CDR2 ANQGSEA. This CDR3 comprises 16 residues. The CDR3 here is CSVKLAGGGNTDTQYF. CDR3 DNA: TGCAGCGTAAAACTAGCGGGGGGTGGGAACACAGATACGCAGTATTTT.

V is TRBV11-2 and J is TRBJ1-2; 7 nucleotides match TRBD1. Germline CDR1 reads SGHAT; CDR2 reads FQNNGV. The CDR3 has 13 amino acids. With V trimmed by 5 bases and J by 2 bases, 2 bases remained unmatched. CDR3: CASSPGQNYGYTF. As DNA, the CDR3 is TGTGCCAGCAGCCCGGGACAGAACTATGGCTACACCTTC. Full variable domain (outside the CDR3, taken from reference TRBV11-2 and TRBJ1-2): EAGVAQSPRYKIIEKRQSVAFWCNPISGHATLYWYQQILGQGPKLLIQFQNNGVVDDSQLPKDRFSAERLKGVDSTLKIQPAKLEDSAVYLCASSPGQNYGYTFGSGTRLTVV.

V and J are TRBV5-1 and TRBJ2-1; D unclear. The CDR3 has 15 residues. CDR1 and CDR2 (germline): SGHRS, YFSETQ. V shed 4 bases and J shed 7 bases, with 18 bases lying between them. As DNA, the CDR3 is TGCGCCAGCAGCGTATCTACCACTCCTTATAATGAGCAGTTCTTC. Protein product: CASSVSTTPYNEQFF.

This chain uses TRBV19 with TRBJ1-4, with 9 bases that match TRBD1. The V gene's germline CDR1 is LNHDA and CDR2 SQIVND (reference sequence). The CDR3 covers 16 residues. After removal of 5 bases from V and 4 bases from J, the junction contained 8 bases not matched to a gene. Here the CDR3 reads CASSYPGQGFNEKLFF. CDR3 in DNA: TGTGCCAGTAGTTATCCGGGACAGGGTTTTAATGAAAAACTGTTTTTT.

V gene TRBV28 combines with J gene TRBJ2-3, with 8 bases aligning to TRBD2. J gave up 3 bases and V 10 bases, and 12 bases lay outside the gene matches. CDR1 is MDHEN, CDR2 SYDVKM, per germline. This CDR3 contains 15 residues. The CDR3 coding sequence is TGTGCCAACTCCCGCGGGGGGCGCGCGACAGATACGCAGTATTTT. It specifies CANSRGGRATDTQYF.

In its sample, this clone was seen a few times. This chain links TRBV19 with TRBJ1-2; tentatively, D is TRBD1 (6 bases). CDR1 and CDR2 (germline): LNHDA, SQIVND (reference sequence). V shed 5 bases and J shed 4 bases, with 11 bases lying between them. The CDR3 contains 13 residues. The CDR3 DNA reads as TGTGCCAGTAGTCCCCTCAGGGGCTATGGCTACACCTTC. Translation gives CASSPLRGYGYTF.

This chain joins TRBV7-6 and TRBJ2-3, with D possibly TRBD2 on 6 matching bases. This CDR3 contains 16 residues. Germline CDR1 reads SGHVS; CDR2 reads FNYEAQ. V was trimmed by 1 base and J by 0 bases, leaving 11 bases between them. The CDR3 is CASSLGLAYSTDTQYF. Here the CDR3 DNA reads TGTGCCAGCAGCTTAGGTCTAGCGTACAGCACAGATACGCAGTATTTT.

This clone was recorded once. V and J are TRBV3-1 (or the pseudogene TRBV3-2) and TRBJ2-7; 8 positions match TRBD1. V dropped 0 bases and J dropped 3; count of bases not matched to a gene: 13. Germline V lookup: CDR1 LGHDT, CDR2 YNNKEL (reference sequence). There are 18 residues in the CDR3. The CDR3 DNA sequence: TGTGCCAGCAGCCAAGACGATCCTTGGGCAGGGGGCGGCTACGAGCAGTACTTC. Protein: CASSQDDPWAGGGYEQYF.

V gene TRBV11-2 combines with J gene TRBJ1-1; no clear D. Germline CDR1 SGHAT, CDR2 FQNNGV. The CDR3 totals 13 residues. Trimming removed 7 bases at V and 5 bases at J, with 14 bases between. CDR3 sequence: CASTIHIGTEAFF. The CDR3 coding sequence is TGTGCCAGCACCATCCATATCGGGACTGAAGCTTTCTTT.

The V gene is TRBV19, the J gene TRBJ2-2; D perhaps matches TRBD2 (7 bases). The CDR3 is made up of 15 amino acids. The V and J ends lost 5 bases and 3 bases respectively, with 13 bases between them. Germline values: CDR1 LNHDA, CDR2 SQIVND (reference sequence). The CDR3 reads CASSPGGADTGELFF. The CDR3 region has the DNA TGTGCCAGTAGTCCGGGGGGCGCGGACACCGGGGAGCTGTTTTTT.

V gene TRBV3-1 (or the pseudogene TRBV3-2) combines with J gene TRBJ1-4; 9 bases map to TRBD1. Trimming cost V 5 bases and J 4 bases; bases outside gene matches: 11. The CDR3 length is 17 residues. The germline V gene has CDR1 LGHDT and CDR2 YNNKEL (reference sequence). The CDR3 DNA sequence: TGTGCCAGCAGCTCTTGGGACAGGGTGTATGGTAATGAAAAACTGTTTTTT. This codes for CASSSWDRVYGNEKLFF.

J is TRBJ1-2 and V is TRBV19; 7 bases agree with TRBD1. The CDR3 has 14 amino acids. Germline V gene lookup returns CDR1 LNHDA and CDR2 SQIVND (reference sequence). V dropped 6 bases and J dropped 0; count of bases not matched to a gene: 4. The CDR3 loop reads CASSRDSSNYGYTF. For the CDR3, the DNA is TGTGCCAGTAGCCGGGACAGCTCTAACTATGGCTACACCTTC.

This clone was counted only a few times. The chain carries TRBV5-6 and TRBJ1-2, with 8 positions matching TRBD1. J lost 8 bases, V lost 3 bases, and 3 bases had no gene match. Germline CDR1 SGHDT, CDR2 YYEEEE. The CDR3 is 12 residues long. CDR3 nucleotides: TGTGCCAGCAGCTGGGGGACAGGAGGCTACACCTTC. Translation gives CASSWGTGGYTF. The full variable domain, its missing parts supplied by reference TRBV5-6 and TRBJ1-2, is DAGVTQSPTHLIKTRGQQVTLRCSPKSGHDTVSWYQQALGQGPQFIFQYYEEEERQRGNFPDRFSGHQFPNYSSELNVNALLLGDSALYLCASSWGTGGYTFGSGTRLTVV.

The J gene is TRBJ1-1, the V gene TRBV4-1; no clear D gene. V lost 2 bases and J lost 7, with 14 bases in between. Germline CDR1 MGHRA, CDR2 YSYEKL. This CDR3 is 14 amino acids long. The CDR3 coding sequence is TGCGCCAGCAGCCAAAACCCGGTGGAGGGTGAAGCTTTCTTT. Its protein is CASSQNPVEGEAFF.

The rearrangement uses TRBV27 and TRBJ2-2; 8 nucleotides agree with TRBD1. The CDR3 extends over 16 amino acids. V gave up 5 bases and J gave up 0 bases; unmatched junction bases: 5. Germline V gene lookup returns CDR1 MNHEY and CDR2 SMNVEV (reference sequence). The CDR3 here is CASSTGQASNTGELFF. CDR3 nucleotides: TGTGCCAGCAGTACGGGACAGGCTTCGAACACCGGGGAGCTGTTTTTT.

This chain links TRBV11-2 with TRBJ1-2, with 7 bases aligning to TRBD1. Germline assignment: CDR1 SGHAT and CDR2 FQNNGV. This CDR3 is built from 14 residues. V shed 4 bases, J shed 6 bases, and the junction held 8 bases outside the gene matches. The CDR3 protein is CASSSWTGTNGYTF. The CDR3 DNA reads as TGTGCCAGCAGCTCCTGGACAGGAACCAATGGCTACACCTTC.

The chain has TRBV15 and TRBJ2-3; 10 bases map to TRBD2. V lost 2 bases and J lost 1; bases outside the gene matches: 9. The CDR3 contains 18 residues. CDR1 and CDR2 (germline): LNHNV, YYDKDF (reference sequence). In DNA form, the CDR3 reads TGTGCCACCAGCAGATCCCTCCCTAGCGGGGGCCGCACAGATACGCAGTATTTT. It specifies CATSRSLPSGGRTDTQYF.

The V call is TRBV4-3, the J call TRBJ2-1, with 10 bases that match TRBD2. Germline loops: CDR1 LGHNA, CDR2 YSLEER. This CDR3 has 15 amino acids. V gave up 4 bases and J gave up 5 bases; unmatched junction bases: 5. Here the CDR3 reads CASSRSGGQNNEQFF. The CDR3 DNA reads TGCGCCAGCAGCCGTAGCGGGGGGCAAAACAATGAGCAGTTCTTC.

The CDR3, as DNA: TGTGCCAGCAGCTTAGAAGTGACAGCACAAGCTTTCTTT. Protein sequence: CASSLEVTAQAFF. V gene TRBV11-2 combines with J gene TRBJ1-1, with a tentative D call TRBD1 (5 bases). V was cut by 0 bases and J by 9 bases, with 11 bases left in between. The CDR3 extends over 13 amino acids. The germline V gene has CDR1 SGHAT and CDR2 FQNNGV.

The chain employs TRBV5-1 and TRBJ2-3; 7 bases fit TRBD2. Germline V gene lookup returns CDR1 SGHRS and CDR2 YFSETQ. V lost 2 bases, J lost 3 bases, and 9 bases stayed unmatched. This CDR3 is built from 16 residues. CDR3 DNA sequence: TGCGCCAGCAGCTTTGGTGTCCGGGGGGAAACAGATACGCAGTATTTT. Protein product: CASSFGVRGETDTQYF.